The next 20 T cell receptor beta chains were all read from a single sample in a study of T cell responses to AZD1222 COVID-19 vaccine. Only in-frame clones appear in the TCRdb table, and some are missing; sequencing was by immunoSEQ multiplex PCR. The sample holds approximately 170,000 clones; around 94% are singletons and the top ten take just over 5%. The sample consisted of peripheral blood, taken 28 days after the second AZD1222 dose. The receptors were gathered from an adult who received the AZD1222 COVID-19 vaccine.

The J gene is TRBJ1-5, the V gene TRBV4-1; D might be TRBD1 (6 bases). V shed 1 base and J shed 3 bases, with 16 bases lying between them. Germline CDR1 MGHRA, CDR2 YSYEKL. CDR3 size: 17 residues. Written as DNA, the CDR3 is TGCGCCAGCAGCCAAGCACAGGGCAGAGTAGTCAATCAGCCCCAGCATTTT. This translates into CASSQAQGRVVNQPQHF.

This clone was seen a single time. This chain connects TRBV30 to TRBJ2-2; 7 nucleotides match TRBD2. The CDR3 length is 14 residues. V lost 0 bases, J lost 6 bases, and 4 bases stayed unmatched. Germline loops: CDR1 GTSNPN, CDR2 SVGIG (reference sequence). In DNA, the CDR3 is TGTGCCTGGAGTGTAGCCCTAGCGGCCGGGGAGCTGTTTTTT. Protein: CAWSVALAAGELFF.

This clone was seen a few times. The chain joins TRBV21-1 to TRBJ1-5. TRBV21-1 is designated a pseudogene. The CDR3 runs 16 residues. CDR3 sequence reads: CASSKERPYSNQPQHF. CDR3 DNA: TGTGCCAGCAGCAAAGAACGACCTTATAGCAATCAGCCCCAGCATTTT.

The chain combines TRBV2 with TRBJ2-7; 8 positions match TRBD2. CDR1 SNHLY and CDR2 FYNNEI come from the germline V gene. CDR3 length: 12 residues. Trimming removed 11 bases from V and 3 bases from J; junction bases left unmatched: 6. The CDR3 is CASTGGSYEQYF. Here the CDR3 DNA reads TGTGCCTCCACGGGGGGGAGCTACGAGCAGTACTTC.

This clone was counted between two and nine times. This chain uses TRBV6-5 with TRBJ1-1; D is perhaps TRBD1 (5 bases). V lost 2 bases and J 0 bases, leaving 13 bases between the germline ends. Germline V gives CDR1 MNHEY, CDR2 SVGAGI. The CDR3 length is 16 residues. CDR3 protein: CASSYGGGRVNTEAFF. The CDR3 coding sequence is TGTGCCAGCAGTTACGGGGGTGGGAGGGTGAACACTGAAGCTTTCTTT.

The V gene is TRBV2, the J gene TRBJ2-5; a weak D match, TRBD2 (6 bases). This CDR3 has 11 residues. Germline CDR1 and CDR2: SNHLY and FYNNEI. CDR3 sequence reads: CGGTVRETQYF. The CDR3 bases are TGTGGGGGGACTGTTCGAGAGACCCAGTACTTC.

The chain combines TRBV19 with TRBJ1-6; tentative D call: TRBD1 (5 bases). The germline gives CDR1 LNHDA, CDR2 SQIVND (reference sequence). The CDR3 extends over 13 amino acids. V dropped 3 bases and J dropped 6 bases, with 6 bases sitting between them. DNA of the CDR3: TGTGCCAGTAGTATTGGGGGTAATTCACCCCTCCACTTT. Translated, it gives CASSIGGNSPLHF.

The CDR3 coding sequence is TGTGCCAGCAGCCAAGGAGTTGGGACAAACTATGGCTACACCTTC. Translation gives CASSQGVGTNYGYTF. The V and J genes are TRBV3-1 (or the pseudogene TRBV3-2) and TRBJ1-2, with D tentatively TRBD1 (6 bases). V lost 1 base, J lost 2 bases, and 11 bases lay in between. The CDR3 extends over 15 amino acids. CDR1 and CDR2 (germline): LGHDT, YNNKEL (reference sequence).

The chain recombines TRBV6-6 with TRBJ2-1; 7 positions match TRBD2. Germline trimming cut 5 bases from V and 6 bases from J; bases unmatched to any gene: 7. The germline CDR1 and CDR2 sequences are MNHNY and SVGAGI (reference sequence). This CDR3 is built from 14 residues. As DNA, the CDR3 is TGTGCCAGCAGTCCCCTATGGGGGGGCAATGAGCAGTTCTTC. It translates to CASSPLWGGNEQFF.

The chain links TRBV12-3 or TRBV12-4 to TRBJ1-2; no clear D. Trimming left V 3 bases short and J 2 bases short, with 7 bases between. The CDR3 sequence is 13 residues long. CDR3 DNA sequence: TGTGCCAGCAGTTTTGAGAGAAACTATGGCTACACCTTC. It encodes CASSFERNYGYTF.

As DNA, the CDR3 is TGCAGCGCGACTAGCGGGAGCACAGATACGCAGTATTTT. This gives the protein CSATSGSTDTQYF. The chain employs TRBV29-1 and TRBJ2-3; 10 bases agree with TRBD2. Germline lookup yields CDR1 SQVTM and CDR2 ANQGSEA. V shed 7 bases, J shed 0 bases, and the junction held 1 base outside the gene matches. The CDR3 loop spans 13 amino acids.

V gene TRBV7-9 combines with J gene TRBJ1-2; D not certain. Germline CDR1 and CDR2: SEHNR and FQNEAQ (reference sequence). The ends were cut back, 1 base at V and 7 bases at J, with 10 bases in the middle. The CDR3 consists of 13 residues. In nucleotides, the CDR3 is TGTGCCAGCAGCTTAGAGGGAGGGAGTGGCTACACCTTC. It specifies CASSLEGGSGYTF.

The chain carries TRBV2 and TRBJ2-5, with D perhaps matching TRBD2 (5 bases). CDR1 and CDR2 (germline): SNHLY, FYNNEI. V lost 6 bases to trimming and J lost 2 bases, with 16 bases between them. The CDR3 is 15 residues long. The DNA for the CDR3 is TGTGCCAGCAGCGGCGAGCGGCTTAAACAAGAGACCCAGTACTTC. Amino acid sequence: CASSGERLKQETQYF.

This clone was observed a handful of times. The V gene is TRBV2, the J gene TRBJ1-2; the D is unclear. The CDR3 length is 13 residues. The germline CDR1 and CDR2 sequences are SNHLY and FYNNEI. Trimming took off 8 bases at V and 2 bases at J, with 12 bases between the two ends. The CDR3 nucleotides are TGTGCCAGCTCCCGTGCCCTCAACTATGGCTACACCTTC. As protein: CASSRALNYGYTF.

CDR3 sequence: CAVGGRADDEQYF. CDR3 bases: TGTGCCGTAGGGGGAAGGGCTGACGACGAGCAGTACTTC. The rearrangement uses TRBV10-3 and TRBJ2-7, with a tentative D call TRBD1 (6 bases). V was trimmed by 11 bases and J by 5 bases, leaving 19 bases between them. Germline-derived CDR1 and CDR2 are ENHRY and SYGVKD. The CDR3 consists of 13 residues.

The rearrangement uses TRBV5-1 and TRBJ1-3; 7 bases align to TRBD1. The V gene's germline CDR1 is SGHRS and CDR2 YFSETQ. The CDR3 length is 16 residues. V lost 4 bases and J lost 4; bases outside the gene matches: 11. In DNA form, the CDR3 reads TGCGCCAGCAGCCCTACCCCGACAGGGATGGGAAACACCATATATTTT. Translating gives CASSPTPTGMGNTIYF.

Notes on this clone: Relative to the germline gene, one junction end is altered; a read error may explain this. This sequence joins TRBV6-1 and TRBJ2-7, with 8 bases fitting TRBD2. Germline lookup yields CDR1 MNHNS and CDR2 SASEGT. The CDR3 contains 17 residues. For the CDR3, the DNA is TGTGCCAGCAGGGAAGGGATTGCGGGAGGCAGTATTCAGGAGCAGTACTTC. It is translated as CASREGIAGGSIQEQYF.

The genes are TRBV27 and TRBJ1-1; TRBD1 matches 7 bases. CDR3 length equals 13 residues. The junction had 6 bases not matched to a gene; V was cut back by 6 bases and J by 5 bases. Germline V gene lookup returns CDR1 MNHEY and CDR2 SMNVEV (reference sequence). As DNA, the CDR3 is TGTGCCAGCAGGACAGGGCCGGGGACTGAAGCTTTCTTT. Translating gives CASRTGPGTEAFF.

This chain uses TRBV6-2 or TRBV6-3 with TRBJ1-2; 9 nucleotides agree with TRBD1. The CDR3 length is 15 residues. Trimming at V came to 4 bases and at J to 3 bases, leaving 6 bases not matched to a gene. Germline V lookup: CDR1 MNHEY, CDR2 SVGEGT. CDR3 coding DNA: TGTGCCAGCAGTTCCACAGGGGGCAGCGACTATGGCTACACCTTC. Its protein product is CASSSTGGSDYGYTF.

V and J are TRBV6-5 and TRBJ1-1, with D maybe TRBD1 (5 bases). The CDR3 length is 13 residues. Looked up from germline, CDR1 is MNHEY and CDR2 is SVGAGI. The V gene lost 0 bases and the J gene lost 8 bases, with 10 bases spanning the gap. The chain's CDR3 is CASSYSGQGEAFF. DNA for the CDR3: TGTGCCAGCAGTTACTCTGGCCAGGGAGAAGCTTTCTTT.